These 9 T cell receptor beta chains came from one sample sequenced in a study of cytotoxic CD8 clonotypes in ibrutinib-treated CLL. The repertoire was sequenced with immunoSEQ multiplex PCR; TCRdb's copy has only in-frame clones and lacks some. Of 80,000 to 95,000 clones in the sample, roughly 83% were seen once. Here the sequenced sample was PBMCs, taken after 12 months of ibrutinib treatment. All receptors derive from a human donor with chronic lymphocytic leukemia.

The V call is TRBV9, the J call TRBJ2-7, with 8 bases fitting TRBD1. Unmatched junction bases numbered 4, after V lost 0 bases and J lost 2 bases. CDR3 length: 15 amino acids. Germline V lookup: CDR1 SGDLS, CDR2 YYNGEE. The CDR3 DNA sequence: TGTGCCAGCAGCGTAGCGGGCAGGGGGCCCTACGAGCAGTACTTC. As protein: CASSVAGRGPYEQYF.

This clone has a single count. The V call is TRBV28, the J call TRBJ2-7; no definite D call. This CDR3 has 15 amino acids. Per the germline V gene, CDR1 is MDHEN and CDR2 is SYDVKM. Between the trimmed V and J ends, which lost 10 bases and 2 bases, there was a span of 21 bases. The CDR3 reads CATEAGGEVAYEQYF. The CDR3 coding sequence is TGTGCCACCGAGGCCGGTGGAGAAGTGGCCTACGAGCAGTACTTC.

V is TRBV7-2 and J is TRBJ1-1; 9 positions agree with TRBD1. The germline gives CDR1 SGHTA, CDR2 FQGNSA. The V gene end was trimmed by 5 bases and the J gene end by 12 bases; junction bases not matched to a gene: 7. The CDR3 has 12 residues. Here the CDR3 reads CASSVRDRAPFF. Here the CDR3 DNA reads TGTGCCAGCAGCGTCCGGGACAGGGCCCCTTTCTTT.

This chain links TRBV28 with TRBJ1-2; D gene uncertain. CDR3 length: 12 amino acids. Trimming stripped 10 bases from V and 5 bases from J, with 14 bases between. Germline CDR1 MDHEN, CDR2 SYDVKM. CDR3 sequence reads: CATTFQTYGYTF. DNA of the CDR3: TGTGCCACCACGTTTCAAACTTATGGCTACACCTTC.

The chain uses TRBV28 and TRBJ2-7; D is possibly TRBD1 (5 bases). CDR3 length equals 14 residues. V lost 5 bases and J lost 7, with 18 bases in between. The V gene's germline CDR1 is MDHEN and CDR2 SYDVKM. CDR3 in DNA: TGTGCCAGCAGTGGAAGGACACCCCTTTGGGAGCAGTACTTC. This gives the protein CASSGRTPLWEQYF.

The chain combines TRBV5-4 with TRBJ1-5; TRBD1 is a possible D gene (5 bases). Germline V gene sequence: CDR1 SGHNT, CDR2 YYREEE (reference sequence). V dropped 3 bases and J dropped 0 bases, with 22 bases sitting between them. The CDR3 loop spans 19 amino acids. The CDR3 sequence: CASSYQTGPLTYSNQPQHF. Written as DNA, the CDR3 is TGTGCCAGCAGCTACCAAACAGGTCCATTAACTTATAGCAATCAGCCCCAGCATTTT.

The gene calls are TRBV7-2 and TRBJ2-1; D not certain. This CDR3 has 15 residues. Germline V gene data show CDR1 as SGHTA and CDR2 as FQGNSA. The V gene lost 1 base and the J gene lost 5 bases, with 12 bases spanning the gap. The CDR3 sequence: CASSLVFALDNEQFF. For the CDR3, the DNA is TGTGCCAGCAGCTTAGTTTTCGCCCTCGACAATGAGCAGTTCTTC.

The chain's CDR3 is CASSDPSSGDYEQYF. In nucleotides, the CDR3 is TGTGCCAGCAGTGACCCTTCTAGCGGGGACTACGAGCAGTACTTC. V usage is TRBV25-1 and J usage is TRBJ2-7; 9 bases fit TRBD2. There are 15 residues in the CDR3. Per germline, CDR1 MGHDK and CDR2 SYGVNS. V trimming: 3 bases; J trimming: 3 bases; junction bases outside the gene matches: 6.

This CDR3 is CASSSEGGARRIQYF. The CDR3 DNA reads TGCGCCAGCAGCTCCGAGGGGGGGGCCCGGAGGATTCAGTACTTC. The rearrangement uses TRBV5-1 and TRBJ2-4, with D possibly matching TRBD2 (7 bases). The germline V and J ends were trimmed by 3 bases and 10 bases, with 20 bases remaining between them. Germline V gene data show CDR1 as SGHRS and CDR2 as YFSETQ. The CDR3 consists of 15 residues.